This TCR beta chain is from a study of HIV-infected children after antiretroviral therapy interruption. Study overall: Most participating children were previously exposed to EBV and CMV. Study results and limitations: Naive CD4+ CDR3 sharing between time points fell after interruption began. Naive CD4+ Gini coefficient rose by interruption end, suggesting clonal expansion.

The TCR library was built from RNA with a 3' RACE protocol and unique molecular identifiers. TCRdb re-analysed the 3' RACE reads in MiXCR, keeping a single row per CDR3 protein. The table includes about 15,000 distinct CDR3 sequences, 3% to 3.5% detected once. This clonotype was counted many times. What it binds is not known. Sample treatment: PENTA 11 planned treatment interruption arm or continuous ART arm. The trim removed 3 bases at V and 0 bases at J, leaving 4 bases unmatched. Germline CDR1 SGHTA, CDR2 FQGNSA. This CDR3 region has 16 residues. The chain links TRBV7-2 to TRBJ2-3; 9 positions match TRBD2. The material was CD45RA+ CD4+ T cells from PBMCs, obtained from a donor given antiretroviral therapy, either interrupted or continuous. Subset specified: naive CD4+ CD45RA+ CD45RO- T cells. The receptor was derived from a child aged 2 to 17 with HIV. CDR3 sequence (DNA): TGTGCCAGCAGCTTCGCGGGGGGGTCTAGCACAGATACGCAGTATTTT. Its protein is CASSFAGGSSTDTQYF.